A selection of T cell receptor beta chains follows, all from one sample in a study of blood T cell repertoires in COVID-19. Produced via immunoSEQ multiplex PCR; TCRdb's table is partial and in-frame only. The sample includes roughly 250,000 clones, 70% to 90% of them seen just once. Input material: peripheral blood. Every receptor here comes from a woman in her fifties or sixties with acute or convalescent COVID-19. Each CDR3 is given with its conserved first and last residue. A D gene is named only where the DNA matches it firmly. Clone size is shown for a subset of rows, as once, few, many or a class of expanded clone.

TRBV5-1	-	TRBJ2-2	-	TGCGCCAGCAGCGTGGGACAAGACACCGGGGAGCTGTTTTTT	CASSVGQDTGELFF
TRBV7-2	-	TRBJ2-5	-	TGTGCCAGCAGCTGGACTCTCCAAGAGACCCAGTACTTC	CASSWTLQETQYF
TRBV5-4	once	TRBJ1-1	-	TGTGCCAGCAGCTTGGACGGCGGCCTGAACACTGAAGCTTTCTTT	CASSLDGGLNTEAFF
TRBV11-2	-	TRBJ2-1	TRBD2	TGTGCCAGCAGCTACGGCGGACTAGCGGGAGTCAATGAGCAGTTCTTC	CASSYGGLAGVNEQFF
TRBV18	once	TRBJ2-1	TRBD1	TGTGCCAGCTCGGAGAACAGGGGAACGGCCGATGAGCAGTTCTTC	CASSENRGTADEQFF
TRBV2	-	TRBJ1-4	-	TGTGCCAGCAGCTACGGGTACGGGGAGGAAAAACTGTTTTTT	CASSYGYGEEKLFF
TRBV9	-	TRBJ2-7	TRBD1	TGTGCCAGCAATTCGAAAGGGACAGGGTTTAACTACGAGCAGTACTTC	CASNSKGTGFNYEQYF
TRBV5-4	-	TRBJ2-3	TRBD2	TGTGCCAGCAGCTGGGCTAGCGGTTTTAGCACAGATACGCAGTATTTT	CASSWASGFSTDTQYF
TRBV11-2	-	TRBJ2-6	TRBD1	TGTGCCAGCAGCTTAACGGACCACAGGGGGCCCCCTGGGGCCAACGTCCTGACTTTC	CASSLTDHRGPPGANVLTF
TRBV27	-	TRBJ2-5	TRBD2	TGTGCCAGCAGTTTGGGACGTTTCGGGGGGACAGAGACCCAGTACTTC	CASSLGRFGGTETQYF
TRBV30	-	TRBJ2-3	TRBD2	TGTGCCTGGAGCCCCTTTAGCGGGAGCACAGATACGCAGTATTTT	CAWSPFSGSTDTQYF
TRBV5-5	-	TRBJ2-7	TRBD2	TGTGCCAGCAGCTCCCGGGAGGGTTGGGGGTCTCGGGAGCAGTACTTC	CASSSREGWGSREQYF
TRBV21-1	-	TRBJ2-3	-	TGTGCCAGCAGCTATACCCGGGGGGTAAATACGCAGTATTTT	CASSYTRGVNTQYF
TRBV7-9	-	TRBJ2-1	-	TGTGCCAGCAGCTCCCTAGGGCTAGCCGATAACGATGAGCAGTTCTTC	CASSSLGLADNDEQFF
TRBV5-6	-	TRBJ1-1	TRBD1	TGTGCCAGCAGCTCACCGGGACAGTTGAACACTGAAGCTTTCTTT	CASSSPGQLNTEAFF
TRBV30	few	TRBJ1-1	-	TGTGCCTGGCTCCTTCCGGGACACGAAGCTTTCTTT	CAWLLPGHEAFF
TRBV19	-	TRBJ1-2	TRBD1	TGTGCCAGTAGTATCTCGGACAGGGGCGGTTATGGCTACACCTTC	CASSISDRGGYGYTF
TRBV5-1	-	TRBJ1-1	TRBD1	TGCGCCTCCCGAAGGGACAGGGATGATGCAACTGAAGCTTTCTTT	CASRRDRDDATEAFF
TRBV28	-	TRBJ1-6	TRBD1	TGTGCCAGCATATCCACCGGGACAGAAAATTCACCCCTCCACTTT	CASISTGTENSPLHF
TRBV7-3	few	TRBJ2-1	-	TGTGCCAGCAGCTTAATTTTAGGGGATGAGCAGTTCTTC	CASSLILGDEQFF
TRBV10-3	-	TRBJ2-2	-	TGTGCCACCATATCCGGGACACCCACCGGGGAGCTGTTTTTT	CATISGTPTGELFF
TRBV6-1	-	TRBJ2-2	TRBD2	TGTGCCAGCAGTGGAGTAGGACTAGCGGCCTACACCGGGGAGCTGTTTTTT	CASSGVGLAAYTGELFF
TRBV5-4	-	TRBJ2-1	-	TGTGCCAGCAGCCCACCGGGACTCCTCAACAATGAGGAGCAGTTCTTC	CASSPPGLLNNEEQFF
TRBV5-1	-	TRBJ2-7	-	TGCGCCAGCAGTATTCTCCCGGGGGGCGACGAGCAGTACTTC	CASSILPGGDEQYF
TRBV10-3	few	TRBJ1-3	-	TGTGCCATCAGTGACTGGGCCTCAACTGGAAACACCATATATTTT	CAISDWASTGNTIYF
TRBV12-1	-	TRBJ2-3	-	TGTGCCAGCAGCTTTTTATTTCTAGCGATCACAGATACGCAGTATTTT	CASSFLFLAITDTQYF
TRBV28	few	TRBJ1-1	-	TGTGCCAGCAGCCTGGACGGGACAGAAGCTTTCTTT	CASSLDGTEAFF
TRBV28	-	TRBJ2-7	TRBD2	TGTGCCAGCAGTGCAACAGCGGGAGACGAGCAGTACTTC	CASSATAGDEQYF
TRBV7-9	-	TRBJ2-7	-	TGTGCCAGCAGCTTGGAAAGGGCTGGGGGAGGACGCGAGCAGTACTTC	CASSLERAGGGREQYF
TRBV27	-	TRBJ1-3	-	TGTGCCAGCACTCGCAGGGGAGGGGGATGCTCTGGAAACACCATATATTTT	CASTRRGGGCSGNTIYF
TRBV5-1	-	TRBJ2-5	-	TGCGCCAGCACCCCCCGGGTGGAGGAACCCCAAGAGACCCAGTACTTC	CASTPRVEEPQETQYF
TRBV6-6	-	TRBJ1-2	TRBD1	TGTGCCAGCAGTCTACACGGACAGGTAGAATGGAACTATGGCTACACCTTC	CASSLHGQVEWNYGYTF
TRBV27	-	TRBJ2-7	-	TGTGCCAGCAGTTTGGGACACAGCTCCTACGAGCAGTACTTC	CASSLGHSSYEQYF
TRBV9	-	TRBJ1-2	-	TGTGCCAGCAGCCCCCGCGGGGGGCTTCAGGGTGGCTACACCTTC	CASSPRGGLQGGYTF
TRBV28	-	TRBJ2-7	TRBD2	TGTGCCAGCAGTTGGGGGACTAGCGGGAGACAGGACTCCGAGCAGTACTTC	CASSWGTSGRQDSEQYF
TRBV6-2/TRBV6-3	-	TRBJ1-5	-	TGTGCCTGCGGCCCTACAGGGCTAAGCCAGCCCCAGCATTTT	CACGPTGLSQPQHF
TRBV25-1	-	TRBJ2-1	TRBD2	TGTGCCAGCAGTGAGGGACTAGCGGCAAACAATGAGCAGTTCTTC	CASSEGLAANNEQFF
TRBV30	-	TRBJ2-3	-	TGTGCCTGGAGTTTCTCAGATACGCAGTATTTT	CAWSFSDTQYF
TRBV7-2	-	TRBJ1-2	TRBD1	TGTGCCAGCAGCTTTAATGTACAGGGGGCAAATGGCTACACCTTC	CASSFNVQGANGYTF
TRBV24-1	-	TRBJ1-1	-	TGTGCCACCAGTGATACTACTAACACTGAAGCTTTCTTT	CATSDTTNTEAFF
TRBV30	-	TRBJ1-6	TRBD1	TGTGCCTGGAGGACAGGGGGCGTCTCCTATAATTCACCCCTCCACTTT	CAWRTGGVSYNSPLHF
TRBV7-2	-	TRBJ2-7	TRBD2	TGTGCCAGCAGCCCGTTAGCGGGAGGGCCCTACGAGCAGTACTTC	CASSPLAGGPYEQYF
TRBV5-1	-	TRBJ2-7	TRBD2	TGCGCCAGCAGCTTGGCCGGGGGACTAGCGGGTTCCTACGAGCAGTACTTC	CASSLAGGLAGSYEQYF
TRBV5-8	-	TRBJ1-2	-	TGTGCCAGCACCGCGGCAGGGAGGAGCTATGGCTACACCTTC	CASTAAGRSYGYTF
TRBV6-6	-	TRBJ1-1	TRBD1	TGTGCCAGCAGTCCACAAAGACAGGGGGCGAACACTGAAGCTTTCTTT	CASSPQRQGANTEAFF